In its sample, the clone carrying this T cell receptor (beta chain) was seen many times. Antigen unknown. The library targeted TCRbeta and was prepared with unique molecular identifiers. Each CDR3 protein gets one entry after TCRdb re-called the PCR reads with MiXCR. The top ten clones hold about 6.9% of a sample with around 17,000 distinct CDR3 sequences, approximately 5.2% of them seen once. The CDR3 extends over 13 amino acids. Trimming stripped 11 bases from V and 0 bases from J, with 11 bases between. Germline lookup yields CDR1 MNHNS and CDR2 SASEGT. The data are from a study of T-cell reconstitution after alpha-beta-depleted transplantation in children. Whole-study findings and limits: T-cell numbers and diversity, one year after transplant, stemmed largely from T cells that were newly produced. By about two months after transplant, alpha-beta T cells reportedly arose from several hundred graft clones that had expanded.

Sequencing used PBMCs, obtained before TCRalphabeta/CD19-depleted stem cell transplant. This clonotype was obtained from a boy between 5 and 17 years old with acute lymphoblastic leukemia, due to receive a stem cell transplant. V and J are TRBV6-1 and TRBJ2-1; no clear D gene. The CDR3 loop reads CAGGPSSYNEQFF. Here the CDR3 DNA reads TGTGCCGGCGGACCGAGCTCCTACAATGAGCAGTTCTTC.